This TCR beta chain was documented in a study of cytomegalovirus exposure and HLA in healthy donors. Primers: 60 Vbeta forward and 13 Jbeta reverse. The assay was immunoSEQ multiplex PCR, and TCRdb's table has in-frame clones only and misses some. The sample shows about 100,000 clones, approximately 79% of them seen only once. Trimming shortened V by 5 bases and J by 4 bases, and 17 bases separated the two germline ends. This CDR3 contains 15 residues. Germline values: CDR1 SEHNR, CDR2 FQNEAQ (reference sequence). The sequence came from a woman aged 55-69 years in good health and CMV-seropositive. Specimen: PBMCs. The rearrangement joins TRBV7-9 to TRBJ1-2; no firm D call. DNA of the CDR3: TGTGCCAGCAGCCCTAACACTCTAGACTCCTATGGCTACACCTTC. Its protein is CASSPNTLDSYGYTF.